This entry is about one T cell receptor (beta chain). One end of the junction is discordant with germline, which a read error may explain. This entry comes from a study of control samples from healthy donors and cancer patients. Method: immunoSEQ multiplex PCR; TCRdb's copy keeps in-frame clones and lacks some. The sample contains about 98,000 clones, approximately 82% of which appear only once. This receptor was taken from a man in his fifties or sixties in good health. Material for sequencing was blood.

For the CDR3, the DNA is TGTGCTAGCAGCTTAGCCCTAGCGGGAGCAGAGACCCAGTACTTC. This sequence encodes CASSLALAGAETQYF. This chain connects TRBV7-7 to TRBJ2-5, with TRBD2 identical over 10 bases. The germline V gene has CDR1 SSHAT and CDR2 FNYEAQ (reference sequence). The CDR3 is made up of 15 amino acids.